This T cell receptor beta chain was documented in a study of identical twins. In every case, the donor was a healthy Caucasian. V was shortened by 5 bases and J by 3 bases, with 17 bases between the two germline ends. The CDR3 is 15 residues long. Per the germline V gene, CDR1 is SGHTA and CDR2 is FQGNSA. This clonotype was seen ten or more times. What it recognizes is unknown. Whole-study results and caveats: Cross-sectional statistics, not tracking of the same donors, supported the conclusions. Out-of-frame alpha sequences shared by twins were enriched for low generation probability.

A universal primer site was incorporated via template switching, and the cDNA contained unique molecular identifiers. TCRdb reanalysed the 5' RACE reads using MiXCR and keeps one entry per CDR3 protein. The data show roughly 280,000 distinct CDR3 sequences, 8% to 9.5% seen once. These same data were also listed under a study on yellow fever vaccine responses in identical twins.

The rearrangement joins TRBV7-2 to TRBJ2-7; TRBD2 is a possible D gene (6 bases). This receptor was identified in a young woman in good health. The sequenced material came from CD8+ T cells sorted from blood. CDR3 bases: TGTGCCAGCAGCCAGTGGGGCGGGGCGAACTACGAGCAGTACTTC. Translated, it gives CASSQWGGANYEQYF.